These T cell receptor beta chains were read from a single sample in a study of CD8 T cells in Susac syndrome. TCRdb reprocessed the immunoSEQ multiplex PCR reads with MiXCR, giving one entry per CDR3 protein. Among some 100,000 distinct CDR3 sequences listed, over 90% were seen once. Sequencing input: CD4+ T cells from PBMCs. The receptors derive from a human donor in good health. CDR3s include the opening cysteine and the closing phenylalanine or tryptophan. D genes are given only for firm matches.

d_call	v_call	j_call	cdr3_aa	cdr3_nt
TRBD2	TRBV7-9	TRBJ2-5	CASSSPGLAGGRLQETQYF	TGTGCCAGCAGCTCCCCAGGACTAGCGGGGGGACGGCTTCAAGAGACCCAGTACTTC
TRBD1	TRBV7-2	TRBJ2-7	CASSQDRGAYEQYF	TGTGCCAGCAGCCAGGACAGGGGAGCCTACGAGCAGTACTTC
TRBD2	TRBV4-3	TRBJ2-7	CASSQEERGRSSYEQYF	TGCGCCAGCAGCCAAGAGGAGCGGGGAAGGAGCTCCTACGAGCAGTACTTC
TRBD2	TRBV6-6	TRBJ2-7	CASRASGRADEQYF	TGTGCCAGCCGGGCAAGCGGGAGGGCGGACGAGCAGTACTTC
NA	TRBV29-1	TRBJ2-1	CSVGAQGSGAFYNEQFF	TGCAGCGTTGGGGCCCAGGGGAGCGGGGCATTTTACAATGAGCAGTTCTTC
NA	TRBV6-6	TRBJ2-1	CASSYQRLLYNEQFF	TGTGCCAGCAGTTACCAACGACTACTCTACAATGAGCAGTTCTTC
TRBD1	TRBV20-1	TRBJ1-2	CSAREDRVHGYTF	TGCAGTGCTAGAGAAGACAGGGTGCATGGCTACACCTTC
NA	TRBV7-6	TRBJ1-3	CASSLLAQSSGNTIYF	TGTGCCAGCAGCTTACTGGCCCAGAGCTCTGGAAACACCATATATTTT
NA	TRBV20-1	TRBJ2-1	CSANWQSSGLHNEQFF	TGCAGTGCTAACTGGCAGAGCTCGGGGCTACACAATGAGCAGTTCTTC
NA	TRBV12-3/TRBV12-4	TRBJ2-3	CASSPRGQTAGFTDTQYF	TGTGCCAGCAGTCCCCGCGGACAGACTGCGGGATTCACAGATACGCAGTATTTT
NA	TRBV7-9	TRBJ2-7	CASSLSGYEQYF	TGTGCCAGCAGCTTGTCCGGATACGAGCAGTACTTC
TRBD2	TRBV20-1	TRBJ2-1	CSATLGGNEQFF	TGCAGTGCTACTCTCGGGGGGAATGAGCAGTTCTTC
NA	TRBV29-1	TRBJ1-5	CSAGSRNQPQHF	TGCAGCGCAGGGTCCAGAAATCAGCCCCAGCATTTT
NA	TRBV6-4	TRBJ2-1	CASSERGTRDEQFF	TGTGCCAGCAGTGAGAGAGGGACTCGCGATGAGCAGTTCTTC